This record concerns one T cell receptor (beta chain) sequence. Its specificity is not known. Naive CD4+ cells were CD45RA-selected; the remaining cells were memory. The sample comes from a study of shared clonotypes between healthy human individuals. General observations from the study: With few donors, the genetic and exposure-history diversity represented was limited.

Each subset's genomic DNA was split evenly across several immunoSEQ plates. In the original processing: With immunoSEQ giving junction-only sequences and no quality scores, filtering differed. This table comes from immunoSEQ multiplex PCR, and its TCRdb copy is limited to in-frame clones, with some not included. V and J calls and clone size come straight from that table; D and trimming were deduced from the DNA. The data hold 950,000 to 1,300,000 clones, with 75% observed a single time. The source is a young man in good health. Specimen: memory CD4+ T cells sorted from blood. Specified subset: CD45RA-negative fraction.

For the CDR3, the DNA is TGTGCCAGCAGTGAAGCGGTTTTCGGGACAGGGGCCTACAATGAGCAGTTCTTC. Protein sequence: CASSEAVFGTGAYNEQFF. The V gene is TRBV6-1, the J gene TRBJ2-1; 10 bases match TRBD1. The CDR3 totals 18 residues. V was clipped by 0 bases and J by 2 bases; unmatched bases: 7. The germline gives CDR1 MNHNS, CDR2 SASEGT.